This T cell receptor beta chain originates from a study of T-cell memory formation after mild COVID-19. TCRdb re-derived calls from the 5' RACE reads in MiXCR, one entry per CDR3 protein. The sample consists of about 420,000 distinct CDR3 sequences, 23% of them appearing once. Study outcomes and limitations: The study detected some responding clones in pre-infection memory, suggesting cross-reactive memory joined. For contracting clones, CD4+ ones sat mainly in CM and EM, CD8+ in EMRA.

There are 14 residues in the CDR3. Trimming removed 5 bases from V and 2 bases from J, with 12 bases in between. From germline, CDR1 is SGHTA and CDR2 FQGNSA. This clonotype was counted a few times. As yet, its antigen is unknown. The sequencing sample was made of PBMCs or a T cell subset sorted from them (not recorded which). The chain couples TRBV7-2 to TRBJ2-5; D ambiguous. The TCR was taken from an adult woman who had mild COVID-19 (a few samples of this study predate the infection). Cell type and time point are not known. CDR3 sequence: CASSARMDQETQYF. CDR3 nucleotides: TGTGCCAGCAGCGCCCGCATGGATCAAGAGACCCAGTACTTC.